These 25 T cell receptor beta chains came from one sample sequenced in a study of T-cell reconstitution after alpha-beta-depleted transplantation in children. Preparing the TCRbeta library involved the use of unique molecular identifiers. TCRdb itself ran the PCR reads through MiXCR, one entry per CDR3 protein. The data show roughly 200,000 distinct CDR3 sequences, roughly 15% seen once. The sample consisted of PBMCs from the stem cell graft donor, taken from the stem cell graft. The source of these receptors is a human donor who donated a stem cell graft to a child with acute lymphoblastic leukemia.

The rearrangement uses TRBV25-1 and TRBJ1-6; perhaps TRBD1 as D (6 bases). The CDR3 covers 16 residues. Trimming removed 2 bases at V and 10 bases at J, with 18 bases between. Germline V lookup: CDR1 MGHDK, CDR2 SYGVNS. The CDR3 nucleotides are TGTGCCAGCAGTGAAAGACCGGCAGGGGTGGGCTCACCCCTCCACTTT. It encodes CASSERPAGVGSPLHF.

This clonotype showed up just a few times. The V call is TRBV25-1, the J call TRBJ2-5; TRBD1 aligns across 7 bases. The CDR3 is 15 amino acids. The junction had 5 bases not matched to a gene; V was cut back by 2 bases and J by 2 bases. Germline loops: CDR1 MGHDK, CDR2 SYGVNS. The DNA of the CDR3 is TGTGCCAGCAGTGAACCCCGGGACAGACAAGAGACCCAGTACTTC. Its translation: CASSEPRDRQETQYF. Full variable domain (remainder filled in from reference TRBV25-1 and TRBJ2-5): EADIYQTPRYLVIGTGKKITLECSQTMGHDKMYWYQQDPGMELHLIHYSYGVNSTEKGDLSSESTVSRIRTEHFPLTLESARPSHTSQYLCASSEPRDRQETQYFGPGTRLLVL.

This clonotype came up many times. The rearrangement links TRBV29-1 to TRBJ1-2, with a weak D call TRBD1 (6 bases). Germline loops: CDR1 SQVTM, CDR2 ANQGSEA. The V end was cut by 4 bases, the J end by 4 bases, with 19 bases between. This CDR3 is built from 15 residues. The CDR3: CSVGETWGLGYGYTF. CDR3 sequence (DNA): TGCAGCGTTGGAGAAACTTGGGGGCTCGGCTATGGCTACACCTTC.

As for this clonotype: A clone one base away is much larger, so this may be a read error. The chain recombines TRBV24-1 with TRBJ2-1; TRBD1 aligns across 9 bases. After removal of 1 base from V and 6 bases from J, the junction contained 3 bases not matched to a gene. This CDR3 region has 15 residues. Germline values: CDR1 KGHDR, CDR2 SFDVKD. CDR3 coding DNA: TGTGCCACCAGTGATTTTATGACAGGGGGCAATGAGCAGTTCTTC. It translates to CATSDFMTGGNEQFF.

This clonotype was counted at least ten times. The rearrangement uses TRBV25-1 and TRBJ2-1, with D maybe TRBD2 (5 bases). CDR3 length: 15 amino acids. Germline CDR1 reads MGHDK; CDR2 reads SYGVNS. Trimming removed 2 bases at V and 5 bases at J, with 13 bases between. The DNA for the CDR3 is TGTGCCAGCAGTGAAGAGGCGCGGGTACACAATGAGCAGTTCTTC. Protein sequence: CASSEEARVHNEQFF.

This clonotype occurred many times. The chain links TRBV5-1 to TRBJ2-3; D is perhaps TRBD2 (5 bases). The germline V gene has CDR1 SGHRS and CDR2 YFSETQ. Trimming stripped 3 bases from V and 0 bases from J, with 5 bases between. This CDR3 is 13 amino acids long. In nucleotides, the CDR3 is TGCGCCAGCAGCTGGACTAGCACAGATACGCAGTATTTT. Its translation is CASSWTSTDTQYF.

This clonotype was recorded many times. The rearrangement links TRBV20-1 to TRBJ2-1, with D possibly being TRBD1 (8 bases). CDR3 length: 14 amino acids. Per germline, CDR1 DFQATT and CDR2 SNEGSKA (reference sequence). The V gene lost 4 bases and the J gene lost 4 bases, with 14 bases spanning the gap. The DNA of the CDR3 is TGCAGTGCTAAGACAGGGGAGGGTTACAATGAGCAGTTCTTC. Translating it yields CSAKTGEGYNEQFF.

This clonotype was seen repeatedly, ten times or more. The chain couples TRBV12-3 or TRBV12-4 to TRBJ2-6; the D is unclear. The CDR3 has 16 amino acids. V dropped 3 bases and J dropped 0 bases, with 9 bases sitting between them. The DNA for the CDR3 is TGTGCCAGCAGTTTCGCCAGAAACTCTGGGGCCAACGTCCTGACTTTC. This sequence encodes CASSFARNSGANVLTF.

This clonotype was found many times. The chain recombines TRBV24-1 with TRBJ2-6; TRBD1 matches at 7 bases. V was clipped by 4 bases and J by 1 base; unmatched bases: 3. CDR3 length: 16 amino acids. The V gene's germline CDR1 is KGHDR and CDR2 SFDVKD. As DNA, the CDR3 is TGTGCCACCAGTGACCCGACAGGGTCTGGGGCCAACGTCCTGACTTTC. Its protein is CATSDPTGSGANVLTF.

The CDR3 region is CASSTPGTGYTF. The DNA for the CDR3 is TGTGCCAGCAGCACGCCCGGGACAGGGTACACCTTC. The chain carries TRBV7-8 and TRBJ1-2; TRBD1 aligns across 9 bases. The CDR3 is 12 amino acids. The germline V gene has CDR1 SGHVS and CDR2 FQNEAQ. With V trimmed by 5 bases and J by 11 bases, 6 bases remained unmatched. Looking up the rest from reference TRBV7-8 and TRBJ1-2 gives the full variable domain: GAGVSQSPRYKVAKRGQDVALRCDPISGHVSLFWYQQALGQGPEFLTYFQNEAQLDKSGLPSDRFFAERPEGSVSTLKIQRTQQEDSAVYLCASSTPGTGYTFGSGTRLTVV.

This clonotype has ten or more counts. The rearrangement joins TRBV7-6 to TRBJ2-4; D remains ambiguous. The CDR3 consists of 14 residues. Between the trimmed V and J ends, which lost 1 base and 8 bases, there was a span of 12 bases. Germline lookup yields CDR1 SGHVS and CDR2 FNYEAQ. The chain's CDR3 is CASSLDVGEHIQYF. The CDR3 DNA reads TGTGCCAGCAGCTTAGACGTCGGCGAACACATTCAGTACTTC.

The chain has TRBV20-1 and TRBJ2-7, with a weak D call TRBD2 (5 bases). The germline CDR1 and CDR2 sequences are DFQATT and SNEGSKA (reference sequence). Trimming cost V 2 bases and J 3 bases, with 17 bases left between them. This CDR3 spans 15 amino acids. The CDR3 loop is CSARSGSGAGYEQYF. CDR3 DNA sequence: TGCAGTGCTAGATCTGGAAGCGGCGCTGGCTACGAGCAGTACTTC.

This clonotype showed up many times. This chain links TRBV5-1 with TRBJ1-1, with 7 nucleotides matching TRBD1. Looked up from germline, CDR1 is SGHRS and CDR2 is YFSETQ. V lost 4 bases to trimming and J lost 3 bases; unmatched junction nucleotides: 3. The length of the CDR3 is 13 residues. The CDR3 is CASSPDRDTEAFF. The CDR3 nucleotides are TGCGCCAGCAGCCCCGACAGGGACACTGAAGCTTTCTTT.

This clonotype was counted ten times or more. This chain joins TRBV6-5 and TRBJ2-3; D is uncertain. Trimming removed 3 bases at V and 1 base at J, with 20 bases between. The CDR3 runs to 18 residues. Germline lookup yields CDR1 MNHEY and CDR2 SVGAGI. CDR3: CASSYGDIRWARTDTQYF. For the CDR3, the DNA is TGTGCCAGCAGTTATGGTGACATCCGATGGGCGCGCACAGATACGCAGTATTTT.

This clonotype was recorded a few times. This rearrangement joins TRBV9 to TRBJ2-1; possibly TRBD2 for D (5 bases). The CDR3 sequence is 15 residues long. Looked up from germline, CDR1 is SGDLS and CDR2 is YYNGEE. Trimming took off 2 bases at V and 7 bases at J, with 16 bases between the two ends. Here the CDR3 DNA reads TGTGCCAGCAGCGTGTGGTCAGGACCGGGGAATGAGCAGTTCTTC. It is translated as CASSVWSGPGNEQFF. The whole variable domain, filled in from reference TRBV9 and TRBJ2-1, reads DSGVTQTPKHLITATGQRVTLRCSPRSGDLSVYWYQQSLDQGLQFLIQYYNGEERAKGNILERFSAQQFPDLHSELNLSSLELGDSALYFCASSVWSGPGNEQFFGPGTRLTVL.

This clonotype was observed many times. The V call is TRBV6-5, the J call TRBJ2-2, with D perhaps TRBD1 (6 bases). The V gene lost 2 bases and the J gene lost 7 bases, with 11 bases spanning the gap. CDR1 MNHEY and CDR2 SVGAGI come from the germline V gene. This CDR3 spans 14 amino acids. The CDR3 nucleotides are TGTGCCAGCAGTTACGGACAGCCCGTCGGGGAGCTGTTTTTT. This codes for CASSYGQPVGELFF.

The sample holds many counts of this clonotype. The chain carries TRBV20-1 and TRBJ2-4; D may be TRBD2 (5 bases). Germline CDR1 DFQATT, CDR2 SNEGSKA (reference sequence). The CDR3 spans 16 residues. V was shortened by 3 bases and J by 7 bases, with 22 bases between the two germline ends. The CDR3 DNA follows: TGCAGTGCTAGCCCCTCGGCTAGCCGGCAAGGGAACATTCAGTACTTC. It is translated as CSASPSASRQGNIQYF.

The rearrangement links TRBV3-1 to TRBJ2-1; the D is unclear. The germline CDR1 and CDR2 sequences are LGHDT and YNNKEL (reference sequence). Trimming removed 0 bases at V and 8 bases at J, with 8 bases between. The CDR3 covers 13 residues. CDR3 sequence reads: CASSQDIQYEQFF. CDR3 DNA: TGTGCCAGCAGCCAAGATATTCAGTATGAGCAGTTCTTC.

This clonotype was counted at least ten times. The chain employs TRBV12-3 or TRBV12-4 and TRBJ2-4; D possibly uses TRBD1 or TRBD2 (5 bases each). V lost 4 bases, J lost 6 bases, and 13 bases lay in between. This CDR3 has 14 residues. For the CDR3, the DNA is TGTGCCAGCAGTTCCACCGGGACCCTAAACATTCAGTACTTC. This encodes CASSSTGTLNIQYF.

This clonotype was observed many times. The chain links TRBV5-1 to TRBJ2-1; 9 bases line up with TRBD2. Germline values: CDR1 SGHRS, CDR2 YFSETQ. The junction had 9 bases not matched to a gene; V was cut back by 5 bases and J by 9 bases. This CDR3 region has 14 residues. This CDR3 reads CASSLAGVMGEQFF. CDR3 nucleotide sequence: TGCGCCAGCAGTTTAGCGGGAGTGATGGGTGAGCAGTTCTTC. The full variable domain, with the rest looked up from reference TRBV5-1 and TRBJ2-1, is KAGVTQTPRYLIKTRGQQVTLSCSPISGHRSVSWYQQTPGQGLQFLFEYFSETQRNKGNFPGRFSGRQFSNSRSEMNVSTLELGDSALYLCASSLAGVMGEQFFGPGTRLTVL.

This clonotype was seen at least ten times. The V call is TRBV11-1, the J call TRBJ2-5, with 9 bases matching TRBD1. The germline CDR1 and CDR2 sequences are SGHAT and FQDESV (reference sequence). V gave up 3 bases and J gave up 5 bases; unmatched junction bases: 4. The CDR3 has 14 residues. CDR3 loop: CASSFTGGLETQYF. CDR3 DNA sequence: TGTGCCAGCAGCTTTACAGGGGGCCTGGAGACCCAGTACTTC.

This clonotype was observed many times. This chain connects TRBV5-1 to TRBJ2-7; D is ambiguous. Germline-derived CDR1 and CDR2 are SGHRS and YFSETQ. V lost 4 bases and J 3 bases, leaving 14 bases between the germline ends. The CDR3 contains 14 residues. CDR3 coding DNA: TGCGCCAGCAGCCCCTATCTTGGGGACTACGAGCAGTACTTC. Translated: CASSPYLGDYEQYF.

Many counts were recorded for this clonotype. V and J are TRBV12-3 or TRBV12-4 and TRBJ2-3; D is possibly TRBD1 or TRBD2 (5 bases each). Deletions cut 4 bases from V and 2 bases from J, with 16 bases between. The length of the CDR3 is 16 residues. CDR3 sequence reads: CASSSHRGPPTDTQYF. CDR3 nucleotide sequence: TGTGCCAGCAGTTCCCACCGGGGACCCCCCACAGATACGCAGTATTTT.

This clonotype was seen repeatedly, ten times or more. The V call is TRBV29-1, the J call TRBJ2-3; D might be TRBD2 (5 bases). The germline CDR1 and CDR2 sequences are SQVTM and ANQGSEA. The length of the CDR3 is 13 residues. The V end was cut by 7 bases, the J end by 0 bases, with 11 bases between. DNA of the CDR3: TGCAGCGGAGCGGATTCTAGCACAGATACGCAGTATTTT. It encodes CSGADSSTDTQYF.

This clonotype was seen repeatedly, ten times or more. The V and J genes are TRBV20-1 and TRBJ2-7, with 10 bases fitting TRBD1. This CDR3 is 16 amino acids long. Trimming took 1 base from V and 1 from J; bases not matched to a gene: 7. Germline CDR1 DFQATT, CDR2 SNEGSKA (reference sequence). This chain's CDR3 is CSARGPGQGGSYEQYF. Here the CDR3 DNA reads TGCAGTGCTAGAGGACCCGGACAGGGGGGATCCTACGAGCAGTACTTC.